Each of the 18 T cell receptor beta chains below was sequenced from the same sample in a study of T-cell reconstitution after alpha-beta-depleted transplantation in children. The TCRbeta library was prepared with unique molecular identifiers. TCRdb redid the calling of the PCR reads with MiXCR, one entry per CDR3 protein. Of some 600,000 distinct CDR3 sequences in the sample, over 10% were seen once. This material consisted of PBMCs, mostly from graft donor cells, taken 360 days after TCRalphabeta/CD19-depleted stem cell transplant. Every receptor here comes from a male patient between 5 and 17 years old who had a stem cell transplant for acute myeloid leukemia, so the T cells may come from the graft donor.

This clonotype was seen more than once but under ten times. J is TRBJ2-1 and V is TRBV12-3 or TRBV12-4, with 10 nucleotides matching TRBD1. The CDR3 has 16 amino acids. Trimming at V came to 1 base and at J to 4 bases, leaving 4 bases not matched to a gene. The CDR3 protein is CASSLGDRGSYNEQFF. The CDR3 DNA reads TGTGCCAGCAGTTTAGGGGACAGGGGTAGTTACAATGAGCAGTTCTTC.

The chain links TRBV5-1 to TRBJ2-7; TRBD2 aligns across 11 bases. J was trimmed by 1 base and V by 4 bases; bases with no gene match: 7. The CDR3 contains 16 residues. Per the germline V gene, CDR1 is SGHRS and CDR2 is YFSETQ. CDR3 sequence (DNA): TGCGCCAGCAGCCCCGTAACTAGCGGGAGTTCCTACGAGCAGTACTTC. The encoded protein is CASSPVTSGSSYEQYF.

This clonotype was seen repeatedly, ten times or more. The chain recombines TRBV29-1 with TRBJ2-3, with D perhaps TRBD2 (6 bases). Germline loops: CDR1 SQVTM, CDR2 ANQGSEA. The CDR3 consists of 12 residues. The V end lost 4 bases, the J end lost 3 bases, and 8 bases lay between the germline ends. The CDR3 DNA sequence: TGCAGCGTTGGTCGGGGGACAGATACGCAGTATTTT. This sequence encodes CSVGRGTDTQYF.

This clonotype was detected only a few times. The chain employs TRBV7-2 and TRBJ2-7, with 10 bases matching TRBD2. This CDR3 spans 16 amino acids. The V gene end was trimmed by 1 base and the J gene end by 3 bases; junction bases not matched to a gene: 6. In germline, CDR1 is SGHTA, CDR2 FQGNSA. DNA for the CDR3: TGTGCCAGCAGCTTAGGGAGAGCGGGAGGGTTCTACGAGCAGTACTTC. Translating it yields CASSLGRAGGFYEQYF.

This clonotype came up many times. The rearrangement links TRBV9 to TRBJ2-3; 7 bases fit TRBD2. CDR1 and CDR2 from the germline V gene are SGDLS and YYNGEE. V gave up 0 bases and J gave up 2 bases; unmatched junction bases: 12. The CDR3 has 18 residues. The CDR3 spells CASSVGGRASGPTDTQYF. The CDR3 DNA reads TGTGCCAGCAGCGTAGGGGGTAGGGCTAGCGGACCCACAGATACGCAGTATTTT.

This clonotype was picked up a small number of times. The CDR3 protein is CASSQDWEREAIFDEKLFF. The CDR3 DNA follows: TGCGCCAGCAGCCAAGATTGGGAGAGGGAAGCTATCTTTGATGAAAAACTGTTTTTT. The rearrangement links TRBV4-3 to TRBJ1-4; unclear D gene. CDR3 length equals 19 residues. V lost 0 bases and J 6 bases, leaving 23 bases between the germline ends. Germline lookup yields CDR1 LGHNA and CDR2 YSLEER.

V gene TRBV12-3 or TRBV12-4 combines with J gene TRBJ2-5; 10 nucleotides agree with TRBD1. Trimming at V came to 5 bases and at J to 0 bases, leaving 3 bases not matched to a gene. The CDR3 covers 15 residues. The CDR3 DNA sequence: TGTGCCAGCAGTGGGACAGGGGCTTACCAAGAGACCCAGTACTTC. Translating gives CASSGTGAYQETQYF.

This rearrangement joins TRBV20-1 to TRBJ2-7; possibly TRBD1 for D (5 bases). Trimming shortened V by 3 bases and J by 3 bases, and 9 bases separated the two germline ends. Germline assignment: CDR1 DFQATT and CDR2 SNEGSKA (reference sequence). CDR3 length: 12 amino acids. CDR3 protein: CSARGQNYEQYF. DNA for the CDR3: TGCAGTGCTAGGGGGCAGAACTACGAGCAGTACTTC.

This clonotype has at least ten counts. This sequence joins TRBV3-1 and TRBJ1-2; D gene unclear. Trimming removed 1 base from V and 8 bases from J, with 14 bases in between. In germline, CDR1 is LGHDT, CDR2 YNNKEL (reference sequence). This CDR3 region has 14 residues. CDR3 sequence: CASSQGAYSWGYTF. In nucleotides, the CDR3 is TGTGCCAGCAGCCAAGGGGCCTATAGTTGGGGCTACACCTTC.

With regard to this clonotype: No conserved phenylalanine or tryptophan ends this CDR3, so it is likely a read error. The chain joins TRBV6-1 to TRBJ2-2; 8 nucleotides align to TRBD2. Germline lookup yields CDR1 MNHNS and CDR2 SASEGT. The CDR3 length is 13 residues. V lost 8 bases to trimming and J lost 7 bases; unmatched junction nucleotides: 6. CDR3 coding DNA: TGTGCCAGCCGGGAGGGCCGGATCGGGGAGCTGTTTTGT. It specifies CASREGRIGELFC.

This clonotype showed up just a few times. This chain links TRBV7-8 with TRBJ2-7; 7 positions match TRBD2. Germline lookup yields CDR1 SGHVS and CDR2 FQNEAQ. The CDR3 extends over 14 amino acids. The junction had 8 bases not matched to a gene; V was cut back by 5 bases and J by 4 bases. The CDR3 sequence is CASSPTAGLYEQYF. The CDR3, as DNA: TGTGCCAGCAGCCCCACAGCGGGGTTATACGAGCAGTACTTC.

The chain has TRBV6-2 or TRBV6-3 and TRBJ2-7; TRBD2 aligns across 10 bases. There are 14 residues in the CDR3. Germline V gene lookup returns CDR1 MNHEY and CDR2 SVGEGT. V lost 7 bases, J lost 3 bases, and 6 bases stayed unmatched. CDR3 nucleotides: TGTGCCAGCACCCTAGCGGGAGTAATCTACGAGCAGTACTTC. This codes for CASTLAGVIYEQYF.

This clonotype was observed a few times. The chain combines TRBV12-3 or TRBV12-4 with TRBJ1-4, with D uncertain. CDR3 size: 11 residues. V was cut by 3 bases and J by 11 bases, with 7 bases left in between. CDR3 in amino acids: CASSLAVKLFF. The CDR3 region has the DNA TGTGCCAGCAGTTTGGCCGTGAAACTGTTTTTT.

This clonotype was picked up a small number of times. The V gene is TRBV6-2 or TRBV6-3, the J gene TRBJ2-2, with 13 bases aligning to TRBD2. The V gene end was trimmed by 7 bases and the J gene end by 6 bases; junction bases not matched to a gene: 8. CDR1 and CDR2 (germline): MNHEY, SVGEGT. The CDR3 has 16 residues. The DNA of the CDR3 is TGTGCCAGCACTCCCCCGGGACTAGCGGGATCCGGGGAGCTGTTTTTT. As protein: CASTPPGLAGSGELFF.

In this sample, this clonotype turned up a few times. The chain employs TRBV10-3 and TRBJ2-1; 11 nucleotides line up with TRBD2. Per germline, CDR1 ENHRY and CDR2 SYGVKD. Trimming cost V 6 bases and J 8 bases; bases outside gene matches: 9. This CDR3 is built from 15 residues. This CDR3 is CAIRVLAGEVDEQFF. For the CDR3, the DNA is TGTGCCATCAGGGTACTAGCGGGAGAAGTAGATGAGCAGTTCTTC.

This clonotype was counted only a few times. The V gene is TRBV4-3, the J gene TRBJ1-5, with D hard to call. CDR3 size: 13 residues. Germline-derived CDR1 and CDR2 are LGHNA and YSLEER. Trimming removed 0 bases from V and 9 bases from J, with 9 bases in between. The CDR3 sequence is CASSQERGGPQHF. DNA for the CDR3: TGCGCCAGCAGCCAAGAACGCGGAGGGCCCCAGCATTTT.

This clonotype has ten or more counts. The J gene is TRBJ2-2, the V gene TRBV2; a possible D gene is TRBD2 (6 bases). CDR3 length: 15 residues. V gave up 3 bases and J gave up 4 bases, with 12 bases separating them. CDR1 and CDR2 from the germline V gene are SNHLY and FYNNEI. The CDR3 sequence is CASSEVRGLTGELFF. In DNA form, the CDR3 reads TGTGCCAGCAGTGAGGTGCGGGGACTCACCGGGGAGCTGTTTTTT. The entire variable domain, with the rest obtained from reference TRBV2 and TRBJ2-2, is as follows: EPEVTQTPSHQVTQMGQEVILRCVPISNHLYFYWYRQILGQKVEFLVSFYNNEISEKSEIFDDQFSVERPDGSNFTLKIRSTKLEDSAMYFCASSEVRGLTGELFFGEGSRLTVL.

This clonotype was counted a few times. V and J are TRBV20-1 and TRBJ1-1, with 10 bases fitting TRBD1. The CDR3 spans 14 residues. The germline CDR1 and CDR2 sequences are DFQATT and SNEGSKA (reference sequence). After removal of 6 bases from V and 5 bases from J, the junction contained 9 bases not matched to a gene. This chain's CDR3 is CSARPGQGNTEAFF. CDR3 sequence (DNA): TGCAGTGCAAGGCCGGGACAGGGGAATACTGAAGCTTTCTTT.